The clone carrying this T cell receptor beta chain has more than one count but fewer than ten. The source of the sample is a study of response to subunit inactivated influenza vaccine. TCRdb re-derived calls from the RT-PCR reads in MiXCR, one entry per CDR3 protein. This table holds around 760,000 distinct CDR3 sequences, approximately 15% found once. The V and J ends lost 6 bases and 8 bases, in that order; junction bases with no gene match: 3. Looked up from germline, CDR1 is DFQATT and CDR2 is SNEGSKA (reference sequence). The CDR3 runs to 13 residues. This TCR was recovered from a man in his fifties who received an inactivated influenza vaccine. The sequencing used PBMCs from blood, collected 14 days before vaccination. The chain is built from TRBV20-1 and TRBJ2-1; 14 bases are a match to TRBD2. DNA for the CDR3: TGCAGTGCGGGGACTAGCGGGAGTCATGAGCAGTTCTTC. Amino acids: CSAGTSGSHEQFF.